Described below is a single T cell receptor (beta chain) sequence and its context. The antigen is unknown. The data belong to a study of a mutant IDH1 vaccine in newly diagnosed glioma. Time point: week 47, end of study. Doses consisted of 300 ug of mutant IDH1 20-mer peptide each, paired with topical imiquimod. In weeks 1, 3, 5, 7, 11, 15, 19 and 23, patients were vaccinated. Only in-frame clones appear in the TCRdb table, and some are missing; sequencing was by immunoSEQ multiplex PCR. The data contain about 83,000 clones, over 75% of them singletons. CDR1 and CDR2 from the germline V gene are MNHEY and SMNVEV (reference sequence). This CDR3 has 15 amino acids. The V gene lost 5 bases and the J gene lost 8 bases, with 18 bases spanning the gap.

The specimen was PBMCs, collected from a glioma patient whose treatment included an IDH1 peptide vaccine. The receptor was isolated from a man aged 35-49 years with glioma. The gene calls are TRBV27 and TRBJ1-4; a weak D match, TRBD1 (5 bases). CDR3 DNA sequence: TGTGCCAGCAGTCCGGCGACAGCGTCGGGAGAAAAACTGTTTTTT. This sequence encodes CASSPATASGEKLFF.